Below, one TCR beta chain is given with its context. It has no known antigen specificity. No base quality values were provided; no much bigger clone lies one nucleotide off. This specimen comes from a study of patients and donors after allogeneic stem cell transplantation (dated by TCRdb to the early 2020s). To prepare the library, RT-PCR was applied. Sequencing was carried out with a NextSeq 550. TCRdb took the public reads, trimmed them with fastp at Q25, ran MiXCR for clone calling and kept in-frame beta chains. Each CDR3 protein appears once, grouped with its most common genes and DNA. The sample includes approximately 220,000 distinct CDR3 sequences, with over 30% observed a single time. The ten largest clones add up to roughly 10% of the sample. Reading from cysteine to phenylalanine, the CDR3 counts 13 amino acids. The only DNA kept is the CDR3, 39 bases in frame from the first base. Deletion took 0 bases off V and 8 bases off J, with a span of 5 bases between the germline ends.

The clonotype was recovered from a human donor who was either an allogeneic HSCT recipient or a stem cell or donor lymphocyte infusion donor (not recorded which). It is not recorded whose cells these are; they may come from a transplant donor. The specimen was blood, either unsorted or a sorted T cell fraction (not recorded which). Recombination linked TRBV12-3 or TRBV12-4 to TRBJ1-6, with the D segment identity uncertain. The CDR3 amino acid sequence is: CASSLALHSPLHF. Read as DNA, the sequence is TGTGCCAGCAGTTTAGCCCTTCATTCACCCCTCCACTTT.